This is a list of T cell receptor beta chains from one sample in a study of human T cells and chemical hapten exposure. From the RACE reads, TCRdb called clonotypes with MiXCR, one entry per CDR3 protein. The profile shows 25,000 to 30,000 distinct CDR3 sequences, 9.4% of them singletons. The sequences come from whole blood, collected in connection with sensitization to the hapten diphenylcyclopropenone (DPC). The source is a man aged 25 to 45 with alopecia areata. Some clones in this sample may be carry-over from other donors' samples. CDR3s include the opening cysteine and the closing phenylalanine or tryptophan. The order of the fields is D gene, clone size, J gene, V gene, CDR3 protein, CDR3 DNA. The D gene is left open where the match is weak. The size entry is marked missing in some rows and otherwise reads once, few, many or a size class.

TRBD1 | many | TRBJ2-7 | TRBV11-2 | CASSLDRTGTGGHEQYF | TGTGCCAGCAGCTTAGATAGGACCGGGACAGGGGGCCACGAGCAGTACTTC
NA | few | TRBJ2-3 | TRBV15 | CATSSAIGGPTATQYF | TGTGCCACCAGCAGCGCGATCGGGGGCCCCACGGCTACGCAGTATTTT
TRBD1 | many | TRBJ1-2 | TRBV27 | CASSLSLQGWYGYTF | TGTGCCAGCAGTTTATCCCTACAGGGGTGGTATGGCTACACCTTC
NA | NA | TRBJ2-3 | TRBV19 | CASSISTGREDTQYF | TGTGCCAGTAGTATTTCGACAGGTAGGGAAGATACGCAGTATTTT
TRBD1 | many | TRBJ2-7 | TRBV28 | CASSTPVGDRATYEQYF | TGTGCCAGCAGTACCCCGGTGGGGGACAGGGCCACCTACGAGCAGTACTTC
NA | medium-sized | TRBJ1-2 | TRBV29-1 | CSVDRQNYGYTF | TGCAGCGTTGACCGACAGAACTATGGCTACACCTTC
NA | many | TRBJ1-1 | TRBV4-3 | CASRFSGGNTEAFF | TGCGCCAGCAGATTTTCTGGAGGGAACACTGAAGCTTTCTTT
NA | many | TRBJ1-1 | TRBV20-1 | CSARAVTEAFF | TGCAGTGCTAGGGCCGTCACTGAAGCTTTCTTT
NA | many | TRBJ2-1 | TRBV18 | CASSQGWEDYNEQFF | TGTGCCAGCTCACAGGGCTGGGAGGATTACAATGAGCAGTTCTTC
NA | many | TRBJ2-7 | TRBV12-3/TRBV12-4 | CASSRSSYEQYF | TGTGCCAGCAGCCGGAGCTCCTACGAGCAGTACTTC
TRBD2 | many | TRBJ2-5 | TRBV19 | CASSIGLADQETQYF | TGTGCCAGTAGTATAGGACTAGCGGACCAAGAGACCCAGTACTTC
NA | many | TRBJ1-2 | TRBV6-2/TRBV6-3 | CASSYQGRYGYTF | TGTGCCAGCAGTTATCAGGGACGCTATGGCTACACCTTC
TRBD2 | few | TRBJ2-1 | TRBV12-3/TRBV12-4 | CASLKREGLARTYNEQFF | TGTGCCAGCCTAAAAAGGGAAGGACTAGCGAGGACCTACAATGAGCAGTTCTTC
NA | many | TRBJ2-3 | TRBV12-3/TRBV12-4 | CASSHTDTQYF | TGTGCCAGCAGCCACACAGATACGCAGTATTTT
NA | few | TRBJ1-2 | TRBV5-1 | CASSLNDYGYTF | TGCGCCAGCAGCTTGAATGACTATGGCTACACCTTC
TRBD1 | many | TRBJ2-2 | TRBV20-1 | CSAPSTGDTGELFF | TGCAGTGCCCCGAGCACAGGGGACACCGGGGAGCTGTTTTTT
NA | NA | TRBJ2-4 | TRBV29-1 | CSVEIHPKNIQYF | TGCAGCGTTGAAATCCATCCCAAAAACATTCAGTACTTC
NA | many | TRBJ2-3 | TRBV7-9 | CASSLVNVISTDTQYF | TGTGCCAGCAGCTTAGTTAACGTGATTTCCACAGATACGCAGTATTTT
TRBD1 | NA | TRBJ1-3 | TRBV29-1 | CSVDWTGPLGNTIYF | TGCAGCGTTGACTGGACAGGGCCCCTCGGAAACACCATATATTTT
NA | NA | TRBJ1-1 | TRBV2 | CASRAPMNTEAFF | TGTGCCAGCAGGGCACCCATGAACACTGAAGCTTTCTTT
NA | many | TRBJ2-2 | TRBV6-2/TRBV6-3 | CASGRAPGELFF | TGTGCCAGCGGCAGGGCCCCCGGGGAGCTGTTTTTT
TRBD1 | NA | TRBJ2-7 | TRBV6-6 | CASSFYTGGGEQYF | TGTGCCAGCAGTTTCTACACAGGGGGCGGGGAGCAGTACTTC
TRBD2 | many | TRBJ2-1 | TRBV7-6 | CASSLEGLAGVHSYNEQFF | TGTGCCAGCAGCTTAGAGGGACTAGCGGGAGTTCACTCCTACAATGAGCAGTTCTTC
NA | NA | TRBJ1-5 | TRBV2 | CASSEKDGLSNQPQHF | TGTGCCAGCAGTGAGAAGGACGGACTTAGCAATCAGCCCCAGCATTTT
NA | many | TRBJ2-1 | TRBV11-2 | CASSLSNNEQFF | TGTGCCAGCAGCTTGAGTAACAATGAGCAGTTCTTC
NA | many | TRBJ2-7 | TRBV18 | CASSIRPQGRREYEQYF | TGTGCCAGCTCAATCAGACCACAGGGCCGAAGGGAATACGAGCAGTACTTC
NA | many | TRBJ1-2 | TRBV2 | CASRTAANYGYTF | TGTGCCAGCCGAACAGCTGCTAACTATGGCTACACCTTC
TRBD1 | many | TRBJ2-2 | TRBV5-1 | CASSPGAGGNTGELFF | TGCGCCAGCAGCCCAGGGGCAGGGGGCAATACCGGGGAGCTGTTTTTT
TRBD1 | many | TRBJ1-5 | TRBV7-8 | CASSSDREEGQPQHF | TGTGCCAGCAGCTCGGACAGGGAAGAGGGTCAGCCCCAGCATTTT
NA | many | TRBJ1-1 | TRBV11-1 | CASSSSPGTSNTEAFF | TGTGCCAGCAGTTCCTCCCCCGGGACATCGAACACTGAAGCTTTCTTT
NA | NA | TRBJ2-7 | TRBV7-9 | CASSPPADPYEQYF | TGTGCCAGCAGCCCTCCCGCGGACCCCTACGAGCAGTACTTC
NA | few | TRBJ1-2 | TRBV15 | CATSLRVFYGYTF | TGTGCCACCAGTCTTAGGGTCTTCTATGGCTACACCTTC
NA | many | TRBJ2-2 | TRBV6-4 | CASSDSSTGELFF | TGTGCCAGCAGTGACTCTAGCACCGGGGAGCTGTTTTTT
NA | few | TRBJ2-4 | TRBV12-3/TRBV12-4 | CASSRGFNIQYF | TGTGCCAGCAGTCGCGGATTCAACATTCAGTACTTC
NA | NA | TRBJ1-1 | TRBV24-1 | CATSEPKMNTEAFF | TGTGCCACCAGTGAACCTAAGATGAACACTGAAGCTTTCTTT
NA | few | TRBJ2-7 | TRBV7-2 | CASSTRSVSYEQYF | TGTGCCAGCAGTACCCGTAGCGTATCCTACGAGCAGTACTTC
NA | few | TRBJ1-3 | TRBV5-5 | CASSLREVSGNTIYF | TGTGCCAGCAGCTTGAGAGAAGTCTCTGGAAACACCATATATTTT
NA | NA | TRBJ2-4 | TRBV2 | CASNPYEGLAKNIQYF | TGTGCCAGCAACCCCTACGAAGGACTAGCCAAAAACATTCAGTACTTC
TRBD2 | many | TRBJ2-7 | TRBV20-1 | CSARVPLGGTSGNEQYF | TGCAGTGCTAGAGTTCCCCTCGGGGGGACTAGCGGGAACGAGCAGTACTTC
NA | few | TRBJ1-1 | TRBV7-9 | CASSSQLATEAFF | TGTGCCAGCAGCAGCCAGCTAGCCACTGAAGCTTTCTTT
TRBD1 | many | TRBJ2-3 | TRBV11-3 | CASSLAGQPTDTQYF | TGTGCCAGCAGCTTAGCGGGACAGCCCACAGATACGCAGTATTTT
NA | few | TRBJ2-3 | TRBV2 | CASRSSAANTDTQYF | TGTGCCAGCAGGTCGTCGGCAGCCAACACAGATACGCAGTATTTT
NA | many | TRBJ1-4 | TRBV12-3/TRBV12-4 | CASSLWPGGSTNEKLFF | TGTGCCAGCAGTTTGTGGCCGGGGGGGTCAACTAATGAAAAACTGTTTTTT
TRBD1 | many | TRBJ2-7 | TRBV4-2 | CASSQVTGDRSYEQYF | TGTGCCAGCAGCCAAGTTACAGGGGATCGCTCCTACGAGCAGTACTTC
NA | NA | TRBJ1-1 | TRBV20-1 | CSALQGPLEAFF | TGCAGTGCTTTACAGGGCCCCCTAGAAGCTTTCTTT
NA | few | TRBJ2-6 | TRBV30 | CAWSVGVAGANVLTF | TGTGCCTGGAGTGTAGGTGTAGCTGGGGCCAACGTCCTGACTTTC
NA | many | TRBJ2-1 | TRBV7-2 | CASSPGVRTDRNEQFF | TGTGCCAGCAGCCCAGGCGTTAGGACAGACCGTAATGAGCAGTTCTTC
NA | many | TRBJ1-4 | TRBV4-3 | CASSQETATNEKLFF | TGCGCCAGCAGCCAAGAGACGGCAACTAATGAAAAACTGTTTTTT
NA | many | TRBJ2-7 | TRBV14 | CASSQDLDPSGYEQYF | TGTGCCAGCAGCCAAGATCTGGACCCCAGCGGCTACGAGCAGTACTTC
NA | many | TRBJ2-1 | TRBV29-1 | CSVDGANNEQFF | TGCAGCGTTGACGGGGCGAACAATGAGCAGTTCTTC
NA | few | TRBJ2-3 | TRBV9 | CASSVGGGTSLTDTQYF | TGTGCCAGCAGCGTAGGAGGGGGTACTAGCCTCACAGATACGCAGTATTTT